This T cell receptor (beta chain) is from a study of shared clonotypes between healthy human individuals. Generated by immunoSEQ multiplex PCR, the TCRdb table keeps only in-frame clones and is missing some. The sample lists 600,000 to 750,000 clones, roughly 88% occurring once. Trimming cost V 1 base and J 9 bases, with 16 bases left between them. The CDR3 runs 13 residues. In germline, CDR1 is GTSNPN, CDR2 SVGIG (reference sequence). The sample taken for sequencing was memory CD8+ T cells from PBMCs. Subset described: CD45RO+ cells pooled with CCR7-negative TemRA cells. This clonotype was obtained from a young man in good health. Some clones in this sample may be carry-over from other donors' samples. The chain couples TRBV30 to TRBJ2-7; D ambiguous. CDR3 residues: CAWSGTRETGQYF. The CDR3 region has the DNA TGTGCCTGGAGTGGAACCCGAGAAACGGGGCAGTACTTC.